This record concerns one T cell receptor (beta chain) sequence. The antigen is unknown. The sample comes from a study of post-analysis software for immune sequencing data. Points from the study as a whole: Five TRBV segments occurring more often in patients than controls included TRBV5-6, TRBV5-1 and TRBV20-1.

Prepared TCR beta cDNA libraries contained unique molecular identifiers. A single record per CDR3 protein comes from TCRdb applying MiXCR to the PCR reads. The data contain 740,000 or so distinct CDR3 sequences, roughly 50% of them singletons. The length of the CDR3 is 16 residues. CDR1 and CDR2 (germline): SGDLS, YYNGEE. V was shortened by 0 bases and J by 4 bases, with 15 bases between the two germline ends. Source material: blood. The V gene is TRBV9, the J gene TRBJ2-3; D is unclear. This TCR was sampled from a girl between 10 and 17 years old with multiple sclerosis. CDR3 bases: TGTGCCAGCAGCGTAGCTTCACTGTTCGGCGCAGATACGCAGTATTTT. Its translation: CASSVASLFGADTQYF.